The sample holds one count of the clone carrying this T cell receptor beta chain. Germline CDR1 reads SGHVS; CDR2 reads FQNEAQ. V was trimmed by 2 bases and J by 2 bases, leaving 13 bases between them. CDR3 length equals 15 residues. The data are from a study of blood T cell repertoires in COVID-19. Across the study: Sites across the United States, Italy and Spain contributed samples from acute and convalescent COVID-19. From T cells, B-cell-depleted T cells, or PBMCs came the material, which was cDNA or gDNA.

Authors' methods: Estimates of nucleated cell counts were drawn from the amplification of reference gene primers. Clones were read by immunoSEQ multiplex PCR, and TCRdb kept only the in-frame ones, dropping some. Clonal size and the V and J genes are those of that table, whereas D and trimming came from the DNA. The sample has some 31,000 clones; about 72% are singletons. The clonotype comes from an older woman with acute or convalescent COVID-19. The chain recombines TRBV7-8 with TRBJ2-7; D is perhaps TRBD2 (6 bases). The sample comprised peripheral blood. CDR3 sequence (DNA): TGTGCCAGCAGCTTAAGCGCGGGGATTACCTACGAGCAGTACTTC. It codes for CASSLSAGITYEQYF. Combining the CDR3 with reference TRBV7-8 and TRBJ2-7 gives the whole variable domain GAGVSQSPRYKVAKRGQDVALRCDPISGHVSLFWYQQALGQGPEFLTYFQNEAQLDKSGLPSDRFFAERPEGSVSTLKIQRTQQEDSAVYLCASSLSAGITYEQYFGPGTRLTVT.